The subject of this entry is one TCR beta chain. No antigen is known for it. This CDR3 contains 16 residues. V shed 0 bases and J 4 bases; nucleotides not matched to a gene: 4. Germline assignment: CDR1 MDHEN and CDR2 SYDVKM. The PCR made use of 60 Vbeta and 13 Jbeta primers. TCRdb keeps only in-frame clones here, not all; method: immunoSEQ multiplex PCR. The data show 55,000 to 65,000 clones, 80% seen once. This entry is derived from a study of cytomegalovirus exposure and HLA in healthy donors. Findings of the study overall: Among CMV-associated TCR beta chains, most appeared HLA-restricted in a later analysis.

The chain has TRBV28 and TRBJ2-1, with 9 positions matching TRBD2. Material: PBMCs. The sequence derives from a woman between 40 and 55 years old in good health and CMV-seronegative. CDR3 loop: CASSLWTSGTYNEQFF. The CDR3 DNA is TGTGCCAGCAGTTTATGGACTAGCGGAACATACAATGAGCAGTTCTTC.